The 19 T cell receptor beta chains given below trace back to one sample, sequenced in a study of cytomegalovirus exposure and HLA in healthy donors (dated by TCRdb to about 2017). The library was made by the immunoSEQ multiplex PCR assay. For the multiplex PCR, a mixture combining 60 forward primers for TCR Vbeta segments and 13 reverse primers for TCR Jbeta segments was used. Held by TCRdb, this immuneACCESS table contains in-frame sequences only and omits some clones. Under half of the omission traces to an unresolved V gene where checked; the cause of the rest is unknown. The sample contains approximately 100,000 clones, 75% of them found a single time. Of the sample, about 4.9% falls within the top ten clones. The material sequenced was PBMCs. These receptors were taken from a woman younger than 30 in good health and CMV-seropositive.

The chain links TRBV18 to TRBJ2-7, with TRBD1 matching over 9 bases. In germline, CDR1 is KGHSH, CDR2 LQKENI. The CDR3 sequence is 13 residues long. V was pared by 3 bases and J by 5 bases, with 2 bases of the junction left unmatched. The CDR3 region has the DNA TGTGCCAGCTCACCGGGACAGGGCAACGAGCAGTACTTC. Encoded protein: CASSPGQGNEQYF.

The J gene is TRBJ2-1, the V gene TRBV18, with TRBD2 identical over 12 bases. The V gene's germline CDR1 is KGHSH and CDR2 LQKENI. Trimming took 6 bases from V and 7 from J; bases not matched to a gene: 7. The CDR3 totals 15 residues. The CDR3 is CASSLTSGRMNEQFF. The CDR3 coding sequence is TGTGCCAGCTCCCTAACTAGCGGGAGGATGAATGAGCAGTTCTTC.

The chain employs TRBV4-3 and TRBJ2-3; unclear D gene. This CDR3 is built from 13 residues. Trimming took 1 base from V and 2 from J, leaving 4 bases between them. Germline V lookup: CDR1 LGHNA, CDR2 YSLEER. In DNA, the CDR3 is TGCGCCAGCAGCCAAGGGCCCACAGATACGCAGTATTTT. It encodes CASSQGPTDTQYF.

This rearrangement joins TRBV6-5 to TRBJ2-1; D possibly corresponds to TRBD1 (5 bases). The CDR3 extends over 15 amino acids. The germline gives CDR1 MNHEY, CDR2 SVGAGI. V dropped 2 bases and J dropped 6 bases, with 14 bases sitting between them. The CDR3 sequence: CASSYAPGRGNEQFF. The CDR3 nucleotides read TGTGCCAGCAGTTACGCGCCAGGAAGGGGCAATGAGCAGTTCTTC.

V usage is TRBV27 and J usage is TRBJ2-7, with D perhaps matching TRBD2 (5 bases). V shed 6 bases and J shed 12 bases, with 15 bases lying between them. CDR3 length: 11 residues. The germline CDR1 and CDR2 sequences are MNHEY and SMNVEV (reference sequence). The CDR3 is CASSPSRRRYF. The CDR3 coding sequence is TGTGCCAGCAGCCCCTCGCGGAGGCGGTACTTC.

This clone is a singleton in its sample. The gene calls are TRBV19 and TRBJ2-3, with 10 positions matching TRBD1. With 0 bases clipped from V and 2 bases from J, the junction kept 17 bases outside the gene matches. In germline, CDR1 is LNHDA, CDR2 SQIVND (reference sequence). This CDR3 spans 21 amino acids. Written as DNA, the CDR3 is TGTGCCAGTAGTATAGATTTAACCTCGGGACAGGGGTCGTTGCCCACAGATACGCAGTATTTT. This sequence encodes CASSIDLTSGQGSLPTDTQYF.

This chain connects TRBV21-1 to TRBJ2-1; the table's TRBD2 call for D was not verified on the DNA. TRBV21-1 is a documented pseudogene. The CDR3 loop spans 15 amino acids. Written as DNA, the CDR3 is TGTGCCAGCAGCAAAGCGAAGCGGGGTGGCAATGAGCAGTTCTTC. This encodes CASSKAKRGGNEQFF.

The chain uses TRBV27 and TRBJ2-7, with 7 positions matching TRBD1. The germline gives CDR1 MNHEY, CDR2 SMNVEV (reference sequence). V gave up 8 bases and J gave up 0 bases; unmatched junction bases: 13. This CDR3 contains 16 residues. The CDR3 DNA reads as TGTGCCAGCGGGCCTCACCAACAGGGGAGCTCCTACGAGCAGTACTTC. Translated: CASGPHQQGSSYEQYF.

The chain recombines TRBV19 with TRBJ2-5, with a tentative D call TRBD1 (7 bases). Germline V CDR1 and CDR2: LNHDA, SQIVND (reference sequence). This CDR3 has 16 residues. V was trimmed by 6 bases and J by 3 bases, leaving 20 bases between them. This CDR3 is CASRARGGGAEETQYF. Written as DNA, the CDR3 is TGTGCCAGTAGAGCACGAGGAGGGGGCGCCGAAGAGACCCAGTACTTC.

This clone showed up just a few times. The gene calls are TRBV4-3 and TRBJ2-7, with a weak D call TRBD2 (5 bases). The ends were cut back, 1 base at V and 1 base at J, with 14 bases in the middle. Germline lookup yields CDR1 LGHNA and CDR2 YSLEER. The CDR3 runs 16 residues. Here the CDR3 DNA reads TGCGCCAGCAGCCAAGGAGGGTGGCCAAAGTCCTACGAGCAGTACTTC. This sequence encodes CASSQGGWPKSYEQYF.

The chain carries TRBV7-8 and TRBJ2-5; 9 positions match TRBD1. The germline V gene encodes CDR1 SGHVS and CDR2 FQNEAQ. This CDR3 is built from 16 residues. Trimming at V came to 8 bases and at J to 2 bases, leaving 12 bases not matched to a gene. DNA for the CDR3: TGTGCCAGCGGCAGAGGGACAGGGAGAGGGCAAGAGACCCAGTACTTC. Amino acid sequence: CASGRGTGRGQETQYF.

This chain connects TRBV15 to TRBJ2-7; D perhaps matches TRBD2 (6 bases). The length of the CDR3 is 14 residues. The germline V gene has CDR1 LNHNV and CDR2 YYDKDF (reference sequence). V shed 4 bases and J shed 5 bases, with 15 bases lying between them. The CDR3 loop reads CATSTGLFSDEQYF. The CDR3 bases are TGTGCCACCAGCACGGGACTGTTCTCTGACGAGCAGTACTTC.

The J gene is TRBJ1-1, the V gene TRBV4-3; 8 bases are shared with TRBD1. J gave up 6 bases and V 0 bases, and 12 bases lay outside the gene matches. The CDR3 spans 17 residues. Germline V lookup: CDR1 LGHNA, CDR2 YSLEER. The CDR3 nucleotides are TGCGCCAGCAGCCAAGAGGTCGGCAGGGGGCGCCCCGCTGAAGCTTTCTTT. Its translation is CASSQEVGRGRPAEAFF.

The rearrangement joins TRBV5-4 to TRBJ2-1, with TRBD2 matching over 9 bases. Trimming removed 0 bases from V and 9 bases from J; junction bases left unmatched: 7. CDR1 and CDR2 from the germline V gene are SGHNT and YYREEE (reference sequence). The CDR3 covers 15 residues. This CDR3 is CASSLEVAGDAEQFF. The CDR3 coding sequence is TGTGCCAGCAGCTTGGAGGTAGCGGGGGACGCTGAGCAGTTCTTC.

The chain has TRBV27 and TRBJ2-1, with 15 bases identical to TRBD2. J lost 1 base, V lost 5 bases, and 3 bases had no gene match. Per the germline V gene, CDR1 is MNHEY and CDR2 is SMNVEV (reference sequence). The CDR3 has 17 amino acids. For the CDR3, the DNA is TGTGCCAGCAGTCCAGGACTAGCGGGAGGGTCCTACAATGAGCAGTTCTTC. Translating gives CASSPGLAGGSYNEQFF.

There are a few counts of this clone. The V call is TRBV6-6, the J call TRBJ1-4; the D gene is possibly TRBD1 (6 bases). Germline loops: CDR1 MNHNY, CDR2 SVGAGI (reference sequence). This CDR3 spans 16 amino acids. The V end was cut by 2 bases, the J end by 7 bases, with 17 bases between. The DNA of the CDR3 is TGTGCCAGCAGTTACGGACAGTCGTCCTTGGGTGAAAAACTGTTTTTT. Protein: CASSYGQSSLGEKLFF.

The CDR3 here is CASSIGSSYYNEQFF. The CDR3 bases are TGTGCCAGTAGTATCGGGAGCAGCTATTACAATGAGCAGTTCTTC. The chain links TRBV19 to TRBJ2-1, with a possible D match to TRBD2 (6 bases). Between the trimmed V and J ends, which lost 3 bases and 4 bases, there was a span of 13 bases. This CDR3 region has 15 residues. CDR1 and CDR2 (germline): LNHDA, SQIVND (reference sequence). The whole variable domain, remainder taken from reference TRBV19 and TRBJ2-1, is DGGITQSPKYLFRKEGQNVTLSCEQNLNHDAMYWYRQDPGQGLRLIYYSQIVNDFQKGDIAEGYSVSREKKESFPLTVTSAQKNPTAFYLCASSIGSSYYNEQFFGPGTRLTVL.

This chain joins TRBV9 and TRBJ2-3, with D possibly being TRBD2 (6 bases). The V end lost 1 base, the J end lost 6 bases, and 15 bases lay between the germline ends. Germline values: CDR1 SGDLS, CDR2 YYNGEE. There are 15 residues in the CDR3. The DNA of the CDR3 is TGTGCCAGCAGCGTATACTGGGGGGAATCGGATACGCAGTATTTT. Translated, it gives CASSVYWGESDTQYF.

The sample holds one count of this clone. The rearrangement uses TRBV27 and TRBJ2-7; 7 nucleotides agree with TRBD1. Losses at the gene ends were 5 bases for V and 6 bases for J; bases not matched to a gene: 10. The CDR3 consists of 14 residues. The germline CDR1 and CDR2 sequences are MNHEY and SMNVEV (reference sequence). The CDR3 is CASSGGSGGLEQYF. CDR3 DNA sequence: TGTGCCAGCAGTGGCGGGTCAGGGGGTCTCGAGCAGTACTTC.